Below, 28 T cell receptor beta chains from the same sample are listed, as sequenced in a study of T cells in tuberculosis. Profiling relied on immunoSEQ multiplex PCR, and the TCRdb table lists in-frame clones only, not all of them. The repertoire holds around 33,000 clones, with about 91% as singletons. Indicated time point: new active TB diagnosis, blood taken before or within 7 days of starting treatment. Specimen: PBMCs, collected at tuberculosis diagnosis. All receptors come from an adult with tuberculosis. Some clones in this sample may be carry-over from other donors' samples.

The genes are TRBV27 and TRBJ2-3; TRBD2 matches 9 bases. V lost 8 bases to trimming and J lost 2 bases; unmatched junction nucleotides: 11. Germline V gives CDR1 MNHEY, CDR2 SMNVEV (reference sequence). The CDR3 runs 16 residues. The CDR3 loop is CASAPLGLAITDTQYF. The DNA for the CDR3 is TGTGCCAGCGCCCCTTTAGGACTAGCGATCACAGATACGCAGTATTTT.

The chain uses TRBV9 and TRBJ2-3; TRBD2 matches at 8 bases. V was pared by 0 bases and J by 1 base, with 4 bases of the junction left unmatched. This CDR3 spans 16 amino acids. Germline CDR1 and CDR2: SGDLS and YYNGEE. The CDR3 reads CASSVVPAGGTDTQYF. The CDR3 region has the DNA TGTGCCAGCAGCGTAGTCCCAGCGGGGGGCACAGATACGCAGTATTTT.

The chain carries TRBV7-2 and TRBJ2-1, with TRBD1 matching 9 bases. V dropped 5 bases and J dropped 1; count of bases not matched to a gene: 9. CDR3 length: 17 residues. Germline V gene lookup returns CDR1 SGHTA and CDR2 FQGNSA. This chain's CDR3 is CASSTQTGTGSYNEQFF. The CDR3 DNA reads TGTGCCAGCAGCACCCAAACCGGGACAGGGTCCTACAATGAGCAGTTCTTC.

CDR3 residues: CASSVGGQFYSSGNTIYF. The CDR3, as DNA: TGTGCCAGCAGCGTAGGGGGACAGTTCTATAGCTCTGGAAACACCATATATTTT. The chain has TRBV9 and TRBJ1-3, with 7 bases lining up with TRBD1. The V segment lost 0 bases and the J segment 0 bases; nucleotides outside the gene matches: 9. Germline CDR1 SGDLS, CDR2 YYNGEE. The CDR3 has 18 amino acids.

The chain carries TRBV5-1 and TRBJ2-5; D gene ambiguous. Per the germline V gene, CDR1 is SGHRS and CDR2 is YFSETQ. The CDR3 has 16 amino acids. V was clipped by 6 bases and J by 4 bases, with 22 bases between them. CDR3 sequence reads: CASNRELPSDLETQYF. CDR3 sequence (DNA): TGCGCCAGCAACAGAGAGCTCCCTTCGGATTTAGAGACCCAGTACTTC.

This rearrangement joins TRBV7-9 to TRBJ1-1, with 7 bases fitting TRBD1. This CDR3 has 14 amino acids. Losses at the gene ends were 5 bases for V and 6 bases for J; bases not matched to a gene: 9. The germline gives CDR1 SEHNR, CDR2 FQNEAQ (reference sequence). The CDR3 is CASSAIQGTSEAFF. The CDR3 nucleotides read TGTGCCAGCAGCGCAATACAGGGGACCTCTGAAGCTTTCTTT.

This clone was observed a single time. The CDR3 reads CAWSAQSRWGHRGTEAFF. DNA for the CDR3: TGTGCCTGGAGTGCACAGAGCCGGTGGGGGCATCGAGGGACTGAAGCTTTCTTT. The chain combines TRBV30 with TRBJ1-1; possible D gene TRBD1, 6 bases. The V end was cut by 1 base, the J end by 5 bases, with 26 bases between. Germline CDR1 is GTSNPN and CDR2 is SVGIG (reference sequence). The CDR3 is 18 amino acids.

CDR3 amino acids: CASSRQGAGEVWPQHF. The DNA of the CDR3 is TGTGCCAGCAGCCGCCAGGGGGCAGGGGAGGTTTGGCCCCAGCATTTT. The chain links TRBV5-4 to TRBJ1-5, with 8 positions matching TRBD1. Trimming took 4 bases from V and 9 from J; bases not matched to a gene: 15. The CDR3 consists of 16 residues. Looked up from germline, CDR1 is SGHNT and CDR2 is YYREEE (reference sequence). The variable domain in full, with the rest retrieved from reference TRBV5-4 and TRBJ1-5, is ETGVTQSPTHLIKTRGQQVTLRCSSQSGHNTVSWYQQALGQGPQFIFQYYREEENGRGNFPPRFSGLQFPNYSSELNVNALELDDSALYLCASSRQGAGEVWPQHFGDGTRLSIL.

V and J are TRBV14 and TRBJ2-5; 10 nucleotides agree with TRBD2. Germline CDR1 SGHDN, CDR2 FVKESK. CDR3 length: 17 residues. V was pared by 1 base and J by 2 bases, with 7 bases of the junction left unmatched. The CDR3 DNA reads TGTGCCAGCAGCCAAGCTACTAGCGGGGCCTTACAAGAGACCCAGTACTTC. Translating gives CASSQATSGALQETQYF.

V is TRBV6-4 and J is TRBJ2-7; D gene ambiguous. V lost 2 bases and J lost 1, with 12 bases in between. CDR3 length equals 15 residues. CDR1 is MRHNA, CDR2 SNTAGT, per germline. DNA of the CDR3: TGTGCCAGCAGTGACCAGGTAATTTCGTCCTACGAGCAGTACTTC. It translates to CASSDQVISSYEQYF.

The rearrangement uses TRBV20-1 and TRBJ2-1; maybe TRBD2 (6 bases). The V end was cut by 6 bases, the J end by 7 bases, with 10 bases between. The CDR3 sequence is 11 residues long. Germline V gives CDR1 DFQATT, CDR2 SNEGSKA (reference sequence). CDR3 region: CSARLGNEQFF. CDR3 nucleotide sequence: TGCAGTGCCCGACTAGGGAATGAGCAGTTCTTC.

The chain has TRBV29-1 and TRBJ1-2; possibly TRBD1 for D (5 bases). The germline gives CDR1 SQVTM, CDR2 ANQGSEA. This CDR3 is built from 11 residues. Trimming left V 7 bases short and J 6 bases short, with 12 bases between. The CDR3 reads CSAGGWDGYTF. In DNA, the CDR3 is TGCAGCGCCGGGGGGTGGGATGGCTACACCTTC.

J is TRBJ1-4 and V is TRBV4-2; no reliable D call. From germline, CDR1 is LGHNA and CDR2 YNFKEQ. V was cut by 1 base and J by 7 bases, with 25 bases left in between. The CDR3 is 19 amino acids. DNA for the CDR3: TGTGCCAGCAGCCAAGCGAACCGGCCTAGAGGAATGGCCGGTGAAAAACTGTTTTTT. Its protein product is CASSQANRPRGMAGEKLFF.

The chain recombines TRBV15 with TRBJ2-7; 16 bases agree with TRBD2. J gave up 12 bases and V 4 bases, and 9 bases lay outside the gene matches. CDR1 is LNHNV and CDR2 is YYDKDF in the germline V gene (reference sequence). The CDR3 totals 15 residues. The CDR3 DNA reads TGTGCCACCAGCACTTCGGGACTAGCGGGGGGGCCCCGGTACTTC. Protein product: CATSTSGLAGGPRYF.

This chain uses TRBV5-4 with TRBJ1-2, with TRBD1 matching 7 bases. The germline V gene encodes CDR1 SGHNT and CDR2 YYREEE (reference sequence). The CDR3 sequence is 16 residues long. Germline trimming cut 4 bases from V and 8 bases from J; bases unmatched to any gene: 17. CDR3 protein: CASSNRDSRLRVGYTF. Here the CDR3 DNA reads TGTGCCAGCAGCAACCGGGACAGTCGTCTAAGAGTCGGCTACACCTTC. Together with reference TRBV5-4 and TRBJ1-2, the CDR3 gives the full variable domain: ETGVTQSPTHLIKTRGQQVTLRCSSQSGHNTVSWYQQALGQGPQFIFQYYREEENGRGNFPPRFSGLQFPNYSSELNVNALELDDSALYLCASSNRDSRLRVGYTFGSGTRLTVV.

The rearrangement links TRBV9 to TRBJ2-1, with 7 bases aligning to TRBD2. This CDR3 spans 17 amino acids. Germline-derived CDR1 and CDR2 are SGDLS and YYNGEE. Trimming took 3 bases from V and 8 from J; bases not matched to a gene: 17. The CDR3, as DNA: TGTGCCAGCAGCGCCCGGGTCCCGGACGCGGGGGTCCATGAGCAGTTCTTC. Translation: CASSARVPDAGVHEQFF.

The CDR3 region has the DNA TGTGCCAGCAGCGTAGTGCAGGGTCTCGCTGAAGCTTTCTTT. This encodes CASSVVQGLAEAFF. The chain combines TRBV9 with TRBJ1-1; D might be TRBD1 (5 bases). Trimming left V 0 bases short and J 6 bases short, with 12 bases between. The CDR3 is made up of 14 amino acids. Germline assignment: CDR1 SGDLS and CDR2 YYNGEE. Looking up the rest from reference TRBV9 and TRBJ1-1 gives the full variable domain: DSGVTQTPKHLITATGQRVTLRCSPRSGDLSVYWYQQSLDQGLQFLIQYYNGEERAKGNILERFSAQQFPDLHSELNLSSLELGDSALYFCASSVVQGLAEAFFGQGTRLTVV.

This clone appeared a few times. V and J are TRBV6-4 and TRBJ1-5, with 7 bases fitting TRBD1. The CDR3 sequence is 15 residues long. In germline, CDR1 is MRHNA, CDR2 SNTAGT. With 7 bases clipped from V and 4 bases from J, the junction kept 10 bases outside the gene matches. The CDR3 DNA is TGTGCCAGCACCTCGACAGGGATTGGTAATCAGCCCCAGCATTTT. It codes for CASTSTGIGNQPQHF.

As DNA, the CDR3 is TGCGCCAGCAGCTTGACCGGGACAGCCTTAAATACGCAGTATTTT. Amino acid sequence: CASSLTGTALNTQYF. The rearrangement uses TRBV5-1 and TRBJ2-3; 7 positions match TRBD1. CDR1 and CDR2 from the germline V gene are SGHRS and YFSETQ. CDR3 length: 15 residues. After removal of 1 base from V and 7 bases from J, the junction contained 9 bases not matched to a gene.

The chain employs TRBV18 and TRBJ1-2, with D maybe TRBD1 (6 bases). The CDR3 sequence is 13 residues long. From germline, CDR1 is KGHSH and CDR2 LQKENI. V was shortened by 8 bases and J by 2 bases, with 12 bases between the two germline ends. CDR3 region: CASHQGQNYGYTF. The CDR3 bases are TGTGCCAGCCACCAGGGGCAGAACTATGGCTACACCTTC. The variable domain in full, completed from reference TRBV18 and TRBJ1-2, reads NAGVMQNPRHLVRRRGQEARLRCSPMKGHSHVYWYRQLPEEGLKFMVYLQKENIIDESGMPKERFSAEFPKEGPSILRIQQVVRGDSAAYFCASHQGQNYGYTFGSGTRLTVV.

The gene calls are TRBV4-1 and TRBJ2-1; 7 positions match TRBD2. Germline V gives CDR1 MGHRA, CDR2 YSYEKL. V gave up 4 bases and J gave up 1 base; unmatched junction bases: 4. CDR3 length: 15 amino acids. The CDR3 DNA reads TGCGCCAGCAGCCTCGCTAGCGGTTCCTACAATGAGCAGTTCTTC. Its translation is CASSLASGSYNEQFF.

CDR3 nucleotides: TGTGCCAGCAGCTGTCATACACTAGCGGGGGAATGTTACGAGCAGTACTTC. It encodes CASSCHTLAGECYEQYF. The chain employs TRBV7-9 and TRBJ2-7; 11 nucleotides agree with TRBD2. The CDR3 has 17 amino acids. With 4 bases clipped from V and 4 bases from J, the junction kept 12 bases outside the gene matches. From germline, CDR1 is SEHNR and CDR2 FQNEAQ (reference sequence).

This sequence joins TRBV27 and TRBJ1-5; D is unclear. V was clipped by 3 bases and J by 0 bases, with 9 bases between them. Germline CDR1 and CDR2: MNHEY and SMNVEV (reference sequence). The CDR3 covers 15 residues. The CDR3 DNA sequence: TGTGCCAGCAGTTTTGGGCAGTATAGCAATCAGCCCCAGCATTTT. Translating it yields CASSFGQYSNQPQHF.

This sequence joins TRBV9 and TRBJ1-1; D gene ambiguous. Germline lookup yields CDR1 SGDLS and CDR2 YYNGEE. Trimming took off 3 bases at V and 0 bases at J, with 9 bases between the two ends. CDR3 size: 14 residues. CDR3 amino acids: CASSALSMNTEAFF. As DNA, the CDR3 is TGTGCCAGCAGCGCCTTAAGCATGAACACTGAAGCTTTCTTT.

The V gene is TRBV5-4, the J gene TRBJ2-3; a possible D gene is TRBD2 (6 bases). Germline lookup yields CDR1 SGHNT and CDR2 YYREEE (reference sequence). This CDR3 has 15 amino acids. Trimming stripped 0 bases from V and 1 base from J, with 9 bases between. The CDR3 region has the DNA TGTGCCAGCAGCTTGGCAAGCGGGCGCACAGATACGCAGTATTTT. Its protein product is CASSLASGRTDTQYF.

In this sample, this clone turned up a few times. The genes are TRBV10-3 and TRBJ1-5; 10 bases align to TRBD1. This CDR3 comprises 15 residues. V was clipped by 3 bases and J by 5 bases; unmatched bases: 4. Germline V lookup: CDR1 ENHRY, CDR2 SYGVKD. DNA of the CDR3: TGTGCCATCAGTGACGGACAGGGGGACCATCAGCCCCAGCATTTT. It yields the protein CAISDGQGDHQPQHF.

This rearrangement joins TRBV5-1 to TRBJ1-4; D is perhaps TRBD1 (5 bases). From germline, CDR1 is SGHRS and CDR2 YFSETQ. Trimming took off 7 bases at V and 2 bases at J, with 18 bases between the two ends. This CDR3 has 16 amino acids. CDR3 sequence (DNA): TGCGCCAGCTGCCTCGACCCCAGGGCGACTAATGAAAAACTGTTTTTT. Translated, it gives CASCLDPRATNEKLFF.

This chain connects TRBV9 to TRBJ1-5; D is unclear. Germline-derived CDR1 and CDR2 are SGDLS and YYNGEE. The CDR3 covers 15 residues. V was shortened by 0 bases and J by 2 bases, with 9 bases between the two germline ends. The CDR3 loop reads CASSVDGMGNQPQHF. The CDR3 DNA is TGTGCCAGCAGCGTAGACGGGATGGGCAATCAGCCCCAGCATTTT.